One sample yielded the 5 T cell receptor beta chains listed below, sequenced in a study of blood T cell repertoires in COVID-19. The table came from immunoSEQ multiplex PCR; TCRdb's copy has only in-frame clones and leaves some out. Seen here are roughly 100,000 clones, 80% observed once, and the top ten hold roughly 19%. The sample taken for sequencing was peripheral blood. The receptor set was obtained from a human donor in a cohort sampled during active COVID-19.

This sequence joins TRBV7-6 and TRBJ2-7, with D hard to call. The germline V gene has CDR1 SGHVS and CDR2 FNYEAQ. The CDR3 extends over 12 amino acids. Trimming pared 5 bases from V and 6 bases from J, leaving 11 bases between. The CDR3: CASSADLGEQYF. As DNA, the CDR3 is TGTGCCAGCAGCGCTGACTTGGGCGAGCAGTACTTC.

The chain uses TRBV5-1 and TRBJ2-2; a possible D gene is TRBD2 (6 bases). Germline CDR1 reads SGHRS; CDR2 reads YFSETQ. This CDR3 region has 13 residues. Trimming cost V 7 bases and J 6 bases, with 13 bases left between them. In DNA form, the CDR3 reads TGCGCCAGCCGAGCGCCGGGAGCCGGGGAGCTGTTTTTT. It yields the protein CASRAPGAGELFF.

The CDR3 region is CASEGQGAQPQHF. The CDR3 DNA reads as TGTGCCAGCGAAGGACAGGGTGCTCAGCCCCAGCATTTT. The chain joins TRBV19 to TRBJ1-5; 8 bases align to TRBD1. The germline V gene encodes CDR1 LNHDA and CDR2 SQIVND (reference sequence). The CDR3 has 13 residues. V was clipped by 9 bases and J by 6 bases; unmatched bases: 7.

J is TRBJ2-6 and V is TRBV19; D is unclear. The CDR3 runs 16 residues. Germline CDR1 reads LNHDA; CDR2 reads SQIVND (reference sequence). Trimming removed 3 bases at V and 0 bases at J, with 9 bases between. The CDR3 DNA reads TGTGCCAGTAGTATCCTGCGGCCCTCTGGGGCCAACGTCCTGACTTTC. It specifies CASSILRPSGANVLTF.

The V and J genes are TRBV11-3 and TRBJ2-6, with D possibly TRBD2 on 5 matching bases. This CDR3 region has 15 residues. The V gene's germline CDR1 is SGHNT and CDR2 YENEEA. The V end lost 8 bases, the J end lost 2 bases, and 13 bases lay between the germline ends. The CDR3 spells CASSPEGTGANVLTF. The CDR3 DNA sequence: TGTGCCAGCTCCCCTGAGGGCACTGGGGCCAACGTCCTGACTTTC.